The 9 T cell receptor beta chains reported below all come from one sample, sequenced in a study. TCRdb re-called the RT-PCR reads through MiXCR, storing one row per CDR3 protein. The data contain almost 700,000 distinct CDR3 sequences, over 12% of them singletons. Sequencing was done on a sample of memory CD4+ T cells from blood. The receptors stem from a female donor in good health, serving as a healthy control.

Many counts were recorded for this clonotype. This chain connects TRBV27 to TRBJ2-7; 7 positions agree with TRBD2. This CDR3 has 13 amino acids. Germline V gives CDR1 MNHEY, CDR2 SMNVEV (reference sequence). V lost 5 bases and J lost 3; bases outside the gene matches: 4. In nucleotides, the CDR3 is TGTGCCAGCAGTAGCGGGAATTTCTACGAGCAGTACTTC. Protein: CASSSGNFYEQYF.

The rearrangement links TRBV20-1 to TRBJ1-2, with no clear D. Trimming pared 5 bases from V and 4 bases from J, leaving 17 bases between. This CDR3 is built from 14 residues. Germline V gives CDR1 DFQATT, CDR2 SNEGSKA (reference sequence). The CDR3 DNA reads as TGCAGTGCTCGGAGGGAGAATTCGTTCTATGGCTACACCTTC. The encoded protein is CSARRENSFYGYTF.

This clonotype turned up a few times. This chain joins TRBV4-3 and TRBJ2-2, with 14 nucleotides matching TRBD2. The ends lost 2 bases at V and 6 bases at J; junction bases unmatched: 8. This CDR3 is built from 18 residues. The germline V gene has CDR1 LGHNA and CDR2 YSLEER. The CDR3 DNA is TGCGCCAGCAGCCAATATGGGACTAGCGGGAGTATGCCCGGGGAGCTGTTTTTT. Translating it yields CASSQYGTSGSMPGELFF.

The CDR3 spells CAWSVGNSEQPQHF. In nucleotides, the CDR3 is TGTGCCTGGAGTGTAGGGAATAGCGAGCAGCCCCAGCATTTT. The chain links TRBV30 to TRBJ1-5; D unresolved. This CDR3 region has 14 residues. Germline lookup yields CDR1 GTSNPN and CDR2 SVGIG (reference sequence). V lost 0 bases to trimming and J lost 7 bases, with 13 bases between them. Full variable domain (outside the CDR3, taken from reference TRBV30 and TRBJ1-5): SQTIHQWPATLVQPVGSPLSLECTVEGTSNPNLYWYRQAAGRGLQLLFYSVGIGQISSEVPQNLSASRPQDRQFILSSKKLLLSDSGFYLCAWSVGNSEQPQHFGDGTRLSIL.

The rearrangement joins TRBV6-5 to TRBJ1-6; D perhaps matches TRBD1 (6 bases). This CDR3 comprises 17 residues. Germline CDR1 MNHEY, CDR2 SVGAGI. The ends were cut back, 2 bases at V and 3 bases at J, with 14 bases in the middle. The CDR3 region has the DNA TGTGCCAGCAGTTACGTGCAGGGGCCGAGCTATAATTCACCCCTCCACTTT. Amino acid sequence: CASSYVQGPSYNSPLHF.

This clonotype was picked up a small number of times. This chain's CDR3 is CASSLEADPLDEQFF. CDR3 DNA sequence: TGCGCCAGCAGCTTGGAAGCGGACCCCTTGGATGAGCAGTTCTTC. J is TRBJ2-1 and V is TRBV5-1, with D maybe TRBD2 (5 bases). V was pared by 0 bases and J by 8 bases, with 15 bases between. Per the germline V gene, CDR1 is SGHRS and CDR2 is YFSETQ. The CDR3 runs 15 residues.

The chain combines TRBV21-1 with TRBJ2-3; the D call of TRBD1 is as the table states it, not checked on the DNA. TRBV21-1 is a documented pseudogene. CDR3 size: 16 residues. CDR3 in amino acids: CASSKSGRGRTDTQYF. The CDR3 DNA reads TGTGCCAGCAGCAAAAGTGGCAGGGGGCGAACAGATACGCAGTATTTT.

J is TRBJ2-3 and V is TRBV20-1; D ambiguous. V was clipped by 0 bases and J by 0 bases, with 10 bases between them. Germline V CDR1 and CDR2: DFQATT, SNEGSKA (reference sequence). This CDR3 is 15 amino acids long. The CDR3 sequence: CSARDSRRSTDTQYF. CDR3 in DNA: TGCAGTGCTAGAGACTCCCGCCGGAGCACAGATACGCAGTATTTT.

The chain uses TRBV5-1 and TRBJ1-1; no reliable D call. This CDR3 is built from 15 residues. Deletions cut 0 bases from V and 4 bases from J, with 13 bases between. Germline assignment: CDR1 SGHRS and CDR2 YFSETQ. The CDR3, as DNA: TGCGCCAGCAGCTTGGTGTCAGCAGTGGGCACTGAAGCTTTCTTT. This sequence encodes CASSLVSAVGTEAFF.